Listed below are T cell receptor beta chains from one sample, sequenced in a study of T cell responses to AZD1222 COVID-19 vaccine. Sequencing used immunoSEQ multiplex PCR; TCRdb keeps in-frame clones, though not all of them. The data hold 95,000 or so clones, with roughly 90% observed a single time. The sequenced sample was peripheral blood, obtained on day 0 of AZD1222 vaccination. The receptor set was obtained from an adult in good health. CDR3s include the opening cysteine and the closing phenylalanine or tryptophan. Fields, in order: J gene, clone size, V gene, D gene, CDR3 protein, CDR3 DNA. A D gene is named only where the DNA matches it firmly. Some rows mark clone size as missing; the rest say once, few, many or name a class of expanded clone.

J gene: TRBJ1-1; clone size: NA; V gene: TRBV7-2; D gene: NA; CDR3 protein: CASSLQGGRGTEAFF; CDR3 DNA: TGTGCCAGCAGCTTGCAGGGCGGGAGGGGCACTGAAGCTTTCTTT
J gene: TRBJ1-5; clone size: NA; V gene: TRBV2; D gene: TRBD1; CDR3 protein: CASAGTGANQPQHF; CDR3 DNA: TGTGCCAGCGCCGGGACAGGGGCTAATCAGCCCCAGCATTTT
J gene: TRBJ2-5; clone size: NA; V gene: TRBV6-5; D gene: NA; CDR3 protein: CASTKAGGGETQYF; CDR3 DNA: TGTGCCAGCACTAAGGCCGGGGGTGGCGAGACCCAGTACTTC
J gene: TRBJ1-1; clone size: NA; V gene: TRBV30; D gene: NA; CDR3 protein: CAWSGVVMNTEAFF; CDR3 DNA: TGTGCCTGGAGTGGTGTCGTCATGAACACTGAAGCTTTCTTT
J gene: TRBJ2-1; clone size: few; V gene: TRBV6-4; D gene: TRBD2; CDR3 protein: CASSDGGGGNEQFF; CDR3 DNA: TGTGCCAGCAGTGACGGCGGGGGGGGCAATGAGCAGTTCTTC
J gene: TRBJ2-5; clone size: NA; V gene: TRBV7-9; D gene: NA; CDR3 protein: CASSLEVGTQYF; CDR3 DNA: TGTGCCAGCAGCTTAGAAGTGGGGACCCAGTACTTC
J gene: TRBJ1-1; clone size: NA; V gene: TRBV9; D gene: TRBD1; CDR3 protein: CASSVTGAGEAFF; CDR3 DNA: TGTGCCAGCAGCGTCACAGGGGCTGGTGAAGCTTTCTTT
J gene: TRBJ2-7; clone size: few; V gene: TRBV7-2; D gene: NA; CDR3 protein: CASSSLGTHSYEQYF; CDR3 DNA: TGTGCCAGCAGTTCTCTCGGGACACATTCCTACGAGCAGTACTTC
J gene: TRBJ1-2; clone size: NA; V gene: TRBV28; D gene: NA; CDR3 protein: CASRPGRSVYGYTF; CDR3 DNA: TGTGCCAGCAGACCGGGACGCTCGGTCTATGGCTACACCTTC
J gene: TRBJ1-2; clone size: NA; V gene: TRBV7-9; D gene: NA; CDR3 protein: CASSSSGRPYGYTF; CDR3 DNA: TGTGCCAGCAGCTCCTCGGGACGGCCGTATGGCTACACCTTC
J gene: TRBJ2-3; clone size: NA; V gene: TRBV2; D gene: NA; CDR3 protein: CATHSRGTDTQYF; CDR3 DNA: TGTGCCACCCACTCGAGGGGCACAGATACGCAGTATTTT
J gene: TRBJ2-1; clone size: NA; V gene: TRBV20-1; D gene: NA; CDR3 protein: CSQTAYNEQFF; CDR3 DNA: TGCAGCCAGACGGCCTACAATGAGCAGTTCTTC
J gene: TRBJ2-5; clone size: NA; V gene: TRBV6-2/TRBV6-3; D gene: NA; CDR3 protein: CASSYTTGQKETQYF; CDR3 DNA: TGTGCCAGCAGTTACACGACAGGACAGAAAGAGACCCAGTACTTC
J gene: TRBJ2-2; clone size: NA; V gene: TRBV3-1/TRBV3-2; D gene: TRBD1; CDR3 protein: CASSQLKSGQGSGKLFF; CDR3 DNA: TGTGCCAGCAGCCAGCTAAAGTCGGGACAGGGGTCCGGGAAGCTGTTTTTT
J gene: TRBJ1-3; clone size: NA; V gene: TRBV7-9; D gene: TRBD1; CDR3 protein: CASTGTGGAGNTIYF; CDR3 DNA: TGTGCCAGCACTGGGACAGGGGGCGCCGGAAACACCATATATTTT
J gene: TRBJ1-5; clone size: NA; V gene: TRBV6-1; D gene: NA; CDR3 protein: CASSELEVYQPQHF; CDR3 DNA: TGTGCCAGCAGTGAGTTGGAGGTCTATCAGCCCCAGCATTTT
J gene: TRBJ2-7; clone size: NA; V gene: TRBV3-1/TRBV3-2; D gene: NA; CDR3 protein: CASSQDVTVPEHEQYF; CDR3 DNA: TGTGCCAGCAGCCAAGATGTTACGGTCCCTGAACACGAGCAGTACTTC
J gene: TRBJ1-1; clone size: NA; V gene: TRBV6-5; D gene: NA; CDR3 protein: CASPMNTEAFF; CDR3 DNA: TGTGCCAGCCCGATGAACACTGAAGCTTTCTTT
J gene: TRBJ2-3; clone size: NA; V gene: TRBV2; D gene: NA; CDR3 protein: CASGAVSTDTQYF; CDR3 DNA: TGTGCCAGCGGGGCAGTATCCACAGATACGCAGTATTTT
J gene: TRBJ1-5; clone size: NA; V gene: TRBV6-5; D gene: NA; CDR3 protein: CASSQIKSGNQPQHF; CDR3 DNA: TGTGCCAGCAGCCAGATCAAGTCCGGCAATCAGCCCCAGCATTTT
J gene: TRBJ2-2; clone size: NA; V gene: TRBV7-6; D gene: TRBD1; CDR3 protein: CASSGQIGGELFF; CDR3 DNA: TGTGCCAGCTCGGGACAGATTGGGGGGGAGCTGTTTTTT
J gene: TRBJ1-4; clone size: NA; V gene: TRBV5-1; D gene: NA; CDR3 protein: CASSLPGAVATNEKLFF; CDR3 DNA: TGCGCCAGCAGCTTGCCCGGGGCGGTGGCAACTAATGAAAAACTGTTTTTT
J gene: TRBJ1-2; clone size: once; V gene: TRBV23-1; D gene: NA; CDR3 protein: CASSDPGLHF; CDR3 DNA: TGCGCCAGCAGTGATCCGGGCCTCCACTTC
J gene: TRBJ1-6; clone size: NA; V gene: TRBV5-8; D gene: TRBD1; CDR3 protein: CASSLGQGFSPLHF; CDR3 DNA: TGTGCCAGCAGCTTAGGACAGGGCTTCTCACCCCTCCACTTT
J gene: TRBJ1-4; clone size: NA; V gene: TRBV6-5; D gene: TRBD1; CDR3 protein: CASSSNRGRHEKLFF; CDR3 DNA: TGTGCCAGCAGTTCGAACAGGGGGCGTCATGAAAAACTGTTTTTT
J gene: TRBJ2-7; clone size: NA; V gene: TRBV14; D gene: NA; CDR3 protein: CASSQATHRDIVSYEQYF; CDR3 DNA: TGTGCCAGCAGCCAAGCAACCCACAGGGACATCGTCTCCTACGAGCAGTACTTC
J gene: TRBJ1-5; clone size: NA; V gene: TRBV24-1; D gene: NA; CDR3 protein: CATSDLRQAQPQHF; CDR3 DNA: TGTGCCACCAGTGATTTGCGCCAGGCTCAGCCCCAGCATTTT
J gene: TRBJ2-5; clone size: NA; V gene: TRBV18; D gene: NA; CDR3 protein: CASSPGLQETQYF; CDR3 DNA: TGTGCCAGCTCACCAGGGTTACAAGAGACCCAGTACTTC
J gene: TRBJ1-5; clone size: NA; V gene: TRBV28; D gene: NA; CDR3 protein: CASITGLENQPQHF; CDR3 DNA: TGTGCCAGCATCACAGGGTTAGAGAATCAGCCCCAGCATTTT
J gene: TRBJ2-1; clone size: NA; V gene: TRBV5-3; D gene: NA; CDR3 protein: CARSPKSRCYNEQFF; CDR3 DNA: TGTGCCAGAAGCCCAAAGTCGCGTTGCTACAATGAGCAGTTCTTC
J gene: TRBJ1-1; clone size: NA; V gene: TRBV11-3; D gene: TRBD1; CDR3 protein: CASSSRTGGGTEAFF; CDR3 DNA: TGTGCCAGCAGCTCCCGGACAGGGGGCGGCACTGAAGCTTTCTTT
J gene: TRBJ1-5; clone size: NA; V gene: TRBV27; D gene: NA; CDR3 protein: CASIPQGDLNQPQHF; CDR3 DNA: TGTGCCAGCATCCCCCAAGGGGACCTTAATCAGCCCCAGCATTTT
J gene: TRBJ1-4; clone size: NA; V gene: TRBV5-1; D gene: TRBD1; CDR3 protein: CASRQGQGAEKLFF; CDR3 DNA: TGCGCCAGCAGACAGGGACAGGGGGCTGAAAAACTGTTTTTT